This entry lists 3 T cell receptor beta chains sequenced from one sample in a study of CD8 T cells in ankylosing spondylitis. The study, taken as a whole, reports: A TCR beta motif made of about eight highly homologous variants seemed typical of ankylosing spondylitis blood.

Their cognate antigens are unknown. One entry per CDR3 protein, called by TCRdb with MiXCR from the 5' RACE reads. The data show about 440,000 distinct CDR3 sequences, more than 15% seen once. Sequenced: blood, either unsorted or a sorted T cell fraction (not recorded which). The receptors stem from a male donor with ankylosing spondylitis.

This chain joins TRBV11-1 and TRBJ2-7; D may be TRBD1 or TRBD2 (5 bases each). This CDR3 has 16 amino acids. Germline CDR1 reads SGHAT; CDR2 reads FQDESV (reference sequence). V was cut by 5 bases and J by 2 bases, with 19 bases left in between. The CDR3 DNA is TGTGCCAGCAGCCTCGAGGGGCGGCTGGGGACCTACGAGCAGTACTTC. This gives the protein CASSLEGRLGTYEQYF.

This clonotype has just a few counts. This sequence joins TRBV7-2 and TRBJ2-3; 7 bases are a match to TRBD1. The CDR3 length is 14 residues. CDR1 is SGHTA, CDR2 FQGNSA, per germline. Trimming cost V 4 bases and J 2 bases; bases outside gene matches: 3. CDR3 DNA: TGTGCCAGCAGCTCGGGACAGACCACAGATACGCAGTATTTT. It translates to CASSSGQTTDTQYF.

The V and J genes are TRBV7-6 and TRBJ2-3; 7 bases line up with TRBD2. Germline V CDR1 and CDR2: SGHVS, FNYEAQ. This CDR3 contains 15 residues. The J segment lost 4 bases and the V segment lost 8 bases, leaving 12 bases of the junction unmatched. The CDR3 here is CASAISGRVADTQYF. The CDR3 DNA is TGTGCCAGCGCGATTTCGGGGAGGGTGGCAGATACGCAGTATTTT.